Presented here are 25 T cell receptor beta chains from one specimen sequenced in a study of shared clonotypes between healthy human individuals. Here immunoSEQ multiplex PCR was the method, and the copy in TCRdb shows in-frame clones only, minus some. The sample lists about a million clones; about 77% were seen once. Sequenced input: memory CD4+ T cells sorted from blood. Subset meaning: CD45RA-negative fraction. Every receptor here comes from a man aged 18 to 30 in good health.

The chain is built from TRBV4-1 and TRBJ2-7; 8 bases align to TRBD2. J lost 6 bases, V lost 4 bases, and 5 bases had no gene match. The CDR3 runs to 13 residues. In germline, CDR1 is MGHRA, CDR2 YSYEKL. CDR3 residues: CASSRTGGSEQYF. DNA of the CDR3: TGCGCCAGCAGCCGAACGGGGGGGAGCGAGCAGTACTTC.

As regards this clone: Other DNA variants within this sample encode the same CDR3. The chain carries TRBV5-5 and TRBJ1-2; D is unresolved. V shed 6 bases and J shed 8 bases, with 14 bases lying between them. CDR1 is SGHKS and CDR2 is YYEKEE in the germline V gene (reference sequence). CDR3 size: 12 residues. The chain's CDR3 is CASISMGSGYTF. DNA for the CDR3: TGTGCCAGCATAAGTATGGGAAGCGGCTACACCTTC.

This chain uses TRBV7-2 with TRBJ2-1, with D perhaps TRBD1 (6 bases). This CDR3 has 14 residues. CDR1 is SGHTA, CDR2 FQGNSA, per germline. The V gene lost 4 bases and the J gene lost 0 bases, with 7 bases spanning the gap. Written as DNA, the CDR3 is TGTGCCAGCAGCTGGACAGCCTCCTACAATGAGCAGTTCTTC. This encodes CASSWTASYNEQFF.

The chain couples TRBV19 to TRBJ1-5; D might be TRBD1 (5 bases). Germline-derived CDR1 and CDR2 are LNHDA and SQIVND (reference sequence). V was clipped by 3 bases and J by 6 bases, with 12 bases between them. The CDR3 consists of 14 residues. The CDR3 DNA is TGTGCCAGTAGTATGGAGGGGCTCAGTCAGCCCCAGCATTTT. Protein sequence: CASSMEGLSQPQHF. The full variable domain, rest sourced from reference TRBV19 and TRBJ1-5, is DGGITQSPKYLFRKEGQNVTLSCEQNLNHDAMYWYRQDPGQGLRLIYYSQIVNDFQKGDIAEGYSVSREKKESFPLTVTSAQKNPTAFYLCASSMEGLSQPQHFGDGTRLSIL.

The rearrangement uses TRBV30 and TRBJ1-2; no definite D call. The V end was cut by 2 bases, the J end by 7 bases, with 17 bases between. Germline loops: CDR1 GTSNPN, CDR2 SVGIG (reference sequence). CDR3 length: 14 amino acids. The CDR3 is CAWSTPGFVIGYTF. For the CDR3, the DNA is TGTGCCTGGAGTACTCCGGGCTTCGTGATTGGCTACACCTTC.

The sample holds many counts of this clone. The rearrangement uses TRBV10-1 and TRBJ1-3; D is uncertain. Germline assignment: CDR1 WNHNN and CDR2 SYGVQD (reference sequence). The CDR3 spans 14 residues. V was pared by 3 bases and J by 0 bases, with 6 bases between. The CDR3 reads CASSDRSSGNTIYF. CDR3 DNA: TGCGCCAGCAGTGACCGCAGCTCTGGAAACACCATATATTTT.

The CDR3 DNA reads TGTGCTAGTGGTCCCGACGGGAGCTCCTATAATTCACCCCTCCACTTT. Its protein product is CASGPDGSSYNSPLHF. The rearrangement links TRBV12-5 to TRBJ1-6; D is unresolved. The V end was cut by 5 bases, the J end by 0 bases, with 11 bases between. Germline V gives CDR1 LGHNT, CDR2 FRNRAP. The CDR3 has 16 residues.

This clone turned up a few times. The chain couples TRBV21-1 to TRBJ2-7. TRBV21-1 is reported as a pseudogene. There are 8 residues in the CDR3. The chain's CDR3 is CASYEQYF. In DNA, the CDR3 is TGTGCCAGCTACGAGCAGTACTTC.

The chain uses TRBV9 and TRBJ2-2, with D perhaps matching TRBD1 or TRBD2 (5 bases each). The germline CDR1 and CDR2 sequences are SGDLS and YYNGEE. There are 14 residues in the CDR3. Trimming left V 1 base short and J 4 bases short, with 8 bases between. The CDR3 loop is CASSVTGLTGELFF. In DNA, the CDR3 is TGTGCCAGCAGCGTAACAGGACTCACCGGGGAGCTGTTTTTT.

As DNA, the CDR3 is TGTGCCAGCAGCCTCTCCCGGGACCCTGACTACGAGCAGTACTTC. This encodes CASSLSRDPDYEQYF. The chain recombines TRBV4-2 with TRBJ2-7; D might be TRBD1 or TRBD2, each matching 5 bases. CDR1 is LGHNA and CDR2 is YNFKEQ in the germline V gene. The CDR3 has 15 residues. Deletions cut 4 bases from V and 3 bases from J, with 16 bases between.

Comments on this clone: Other nucleotide sequences in the sample specify the same CDR3. This chain connects TRBV7-9 to TRBJ1-1; D is possibly TRBD1 (6 bases). This CDR3 has 15 amino acids. V dropped 5 bases and J dropped 0 bases, with 13 bases sitting between them. From germline, CDR1 is SEHNR and CDR2 FQNEAQ (reference sequence). CDR3 in amino acids: CASSPRQGMNTEAFF. In DNA, the CDR3 is TGTGCCAGCAGCCCCCGCCAGGGGATGAACACTGAAGCTTTCTTT.

The chain employs TRBV7-2 and TRBJ2-7, with D perhaps TRBD1 (6 bases). The CDR3 has 13 residues. Trimming left V 5 bases short and J 4 bases short, with 12 bases between. Germline-derived CDR1 and CDR2 are SGHTA and FQGNSA. The CDR3: CASSPGQRYEQYF. The CDR3 DNA follows: TGTGCCAGCAGCCCCGGACAGAGGTACGAGCAGTACTTC.

V is TRBV6-5 and J is TRBJ1-2; 9 bases map to TRBD1. CDR3 size: 14 residues. The germline V gene encodes CDR1 MNHEY and CDR2 SVGAGI. V lost 4 bases and J lost 7; bases outside the gene matches: 7. The chain's CDR3 is CASSWSQGALGYTF. DNA for the CDR3: TGTGCCAGCAGTTGGTCACAGGGGGCGCTTGGCTACACCTTC.

The J gene is TRBJ1-2, the V gene TRBV28, with a possible D match to TRBD1 (5 bases). V shed 3 bases and J shed 3 bases, with 8 bases lying between them. Germline V gene lookup returns CDR1 MDHEN and CDR2 SYDVKM. This CDR3 has 13 amino acids. The CDR3 DNA reads as TGTGCCAGCAGTTTGACCAGGGACTATGGCTACACCTTC. This translates into CASSLTRDYGYTF.

The chain employs TRBV5-1 and TRBJ2-7, with TRBD1 as a possible D gene (6 bases). V was cut by 3 bases and J by 3 bases, with 16 bases left in between. The CDR3 extends over 15 amino acids. Germline CDR1 SGHRS, CDR2 YFSETQ. CDR3 bases: TGCGCCAGCAGCTGGACAGAGGCGAACTTCTACGAGCAGTACTTC. Translated: CASSWTEANFYEQYF.

This clone has more than one count but fewer than ten. DNA of the CDR3: TGCAGCGCCGGGGCAACAGGATCGGTACCGCAGTATTTT. It encodes CSAGATGSVPQYF. The V call is TRBV29-1, the J call TRBJ2-3; D possibly uses TRBD1 or TRBD2 (5 bases each). V was cut by 7 bases and J by 10 bases, with 21 bases left in between. The CDR3 covers 13 residues. The germline gives CDR1 SQVTM, CDR2 ANQGSEA.

The V and J genes are TRBV11-3 and TRBJ2-3, with D perhaps matching TRBD2 (6 bases). Germline-derived CDR1 and CDR2 are SGHNT and YENEEA. CDR3 length: 15 amino acids. V lost 1 base and J 0 bases, leaving 8 bases between the germline ends. CDR3 DNA: TGTGCCAGCAGCTTAGGGGGGACTAGCACAGATACGCAGTATTTT. Its translation: CASSLGGTSTDTQYF.

This clone has a single count. This sequence joins TRBV11-3 and TRBJ2-2; D gene uncertain. The CDR3 covers 14 residues. V gave up 5 bases and J gave up 6 bases, with 13 bases separating them. The V gene's germline CDR1 is SGHNT and CDR2 YENEEA. The CDR3 sequence is CASSLGRVAGELFF. DNA of the CDR3: TGTGCCAGCAGCCTCGGACGGGTGGCCGGGGAGCTGTTTTTT.

J is TRBJ2-7 and V is TRBV30; tentatively, D is TRBD1 or TRBD2 (6 bases each). Germline V gives CDR1 GTSNPN, CDR2 SVGIG (reference sequence). CDR3 length equals 13 residues. The V end lost 5 bases, the J end lost 3 bases, and 14 bases lay between the germline ends. The CDR3 sequence: CAWGRDKDYEQYF. The CDR3 nucleotides are TGTGCCTGGGGGCGGGACAAAGACTACGAGCAGTACTTC.

The rearrangement uses TRBV18 and TRBJ2-7; D gene uncertain. V was trimmed by 3 bases and J by 6 bases, leaving 15 bases between them. The germline gives CDR1 KGHSH, CDR2 LQKENI. The CDR3 length is 14 residues. The CDR3 nucleotides read TGTGCCAGCTCACCCGGTAGTGGTCGTGGCGAGCAGTACTTC. This sequence encodes CASSPGSGRGEQYF.

This clone was observed many times. The chain couples TRBV18 to TRBJ1-5; perhaps TRBD1 as D (6 bases). V shed 6 bases and J shed 7 bases, with 16 bases lying between them. CDR1 is KGHSH and CDR2 is LQKENI in the germline V gene. The CDR3 contains 14 residues. CDR3 nucleotide sequence: TGTGCCAGCTCCCCGGGGGCAGAGAACCAGCCCCAGCATTTT. Amino acid sequence: CASSPGAENQPQHF.

This rearrangement joins TRBV7-2 to TRBJ2-3; the match to TRBD2 covers 12 bases. The CDR3 runs 16 residues. Germline values: CDR1 SGHTA, CDR2 FQGNSA. V lost 3 bases to trimming and J lost 4 bases; unmatched junction nucleotides: 5. CDR3 residues: CASSFKGLAGSDTQYF. The DNA of the CDR3 is TGTGCCAGCAGCTTCAAAGGACTAGCGGGATCAGATACGCAGTATTTT. Together with reference TRBV7-2 and TRBJ2-3, the CDR3 gives the full variable domain: GAGVSQSPSNKVTEKGKDVELRCDPISGHTALYWYRQSLGQGLEFLIYFQGNSAPDKSGLPSDRFSAERTGGSVSTLTIQRTQQEDSAVYLCASSFKGLAGSDTQYFGPGTRLTVL.

Only one count was recorded for this clone. Since a far larger clone is one base different, this is likely a read error. The chain couples TRBV5-8 to TRBJ2-7; maybe TRBD1 (5 bases). The germline V and J ends were trimmed by 0 bases and 2 bases, with 6 bases remaining between them. Germline CDR1 and CDR2: SGHTS and YDEGEE. The CDR3 extends over 13 amino acids. The CDR3 sequence: CASSLAQAYEQYF. CDR3 sequence (DNA): TGTGCCAGCAGCTTGGCACAGGCCTACGAGCAGTACTTC.

This chain joins TRBV6-1 and TRBJ1-2; no reliable D call. The CDR3 is 13 residues long. V was pared by 4 bases and J by 0 bases, with 6 bases between. From germline, CDR1 is MNHNS and CDR2 SASEGT. In DNA, the CDR3 is TGTGCCAGCAGTGGTACCACTAACTATGGCTACACCTTC. It codes for CASSGTTNYGYTF.

V gene TRBV4-1 combines with J gene TRBJ1-4, with D maybe TRBD1 (6 bases). Germline V gives CDR1 MGHRA, CDR2 YSYEKL. V was trimmed by 4 bases and J by 0 bases, leaving 9 bases between them. The CDR3 runs 15 residues. CDR3 amino acids: CASSPQGPTNEKLFF. The CDR3 DNA sequence: TGCGCCAGCAGCCCACAGGGTCCAACTAATGAAAAACTGTTTTTT.